A selection of T cell receptor beta chains follows, all from one sample in a study of T cells in Graves' hyperthyroidism and ophthalmopathy. TCRdb re-derived calls from the multiplex PCR reads in MiXCR, one entry per CDR3 protein. The table shows fewer than 600,000 distinct CDR3 sequences, with about an eighth occurring only once. Sequenced material: blood. Every receptor here comes from a woman younger than 35 with Graves' hyperthyroidism. CDR3s include the opening cysteine and the closing phenylalanine or tryptophan. The D gene is left open where the match is weak. Some rows mark clone size as missing; the rest say once, few, many or name a class of expanded clone.

CDR3 protein | CDR3 DNA | D gene | J gene | V gene | clone size
CSAPGYDRVNEKLFF | TGCAGTGCCCCGGGATACGATAGAGTTAACGAAAAACTGTTTTTT | - | TRBJ1-4 | TRBV20-1 | many
CASSLESGSLRFEQYF | TGTGCCAGCAGTCTTGAGAGCGGGTCCTTGAGGTTCGAGCAGTACTTC | - | TRBJ2-7 | TRBV27 | many
CASSQDITYNEQFF | TGTGCCAGCAGCCAAGATATTACCTACAATGAGCAGTTCTTC | - | TRBJ2-1 | TRBV3-1 | many
CASSDKLQGGEQFF | TGCGCCAGCAGTGACAAATTACAGGGGGGTGAGCAGTTCTTC | TRBD1 | TRBJ2-1 | TRBV10-1 | -
CASCPASGPRGTDTQYF | TGTGCCAGTTGTCCCGCTAGCGGGCCCAGGGGCACAGATACGCAGTATTTT | TRBD2 | TRBJ2-3 | TRBV19 | many
CAISQANTGELFF | TGTGCCATAAGTCAGGCGAACACCGGGGAGCTGTTTTTT | - | TRBJ2-2 | TRBV10-3 | many
CASSESFGQGGLGQETQYF | TGTGCCAGCAGTGAATCTTTCGGACAGGGGGGATTGGGCCAAGAGACCCAGTACTTC | TRBD1 | TRBJ2-5 | TRBV2 | many
CSARVASGGHATQYF | TGCAGTGCTAGAGTCGCTAGCGGGGGTCATGCTACGCAGTATTTT | TRBD2 | TRBJ2-3 | TRBV20-1 | many
CASSLGSTRYNEQFF | TGTGCCAGCAGCTTAGGGTCGACCCGATACAATGAGCAGTTCTTC | - | TRBJ2-1 | TRBV11-3 | many
CASGSSYEQYF | TGTGCTAGTGGTTCATCCTACGAGCAGTACTTC | - | TRBJ2-7 | TRBV12-5 | many
CASSLSGSNEQFF | TGTGCCAGCAGTCTTAGCGGGAGTAATGAGCAGTTCTTC | TRBD2 | TRBJ2-1 | TRBV3-1 | many
CASALSGNTGELFF | TGTGCTAGTGCGTTGAGCGGAAACACCGGGGAGCTGTTTTTT | - | TRBJ2-2 | TRBV12-5 | many
CASSISGLYGYTF | TGTGCCAGTAGTATTTCAGGTCTCTATGGCTACACCTTC | - | TRBJ1-2 | TRBV19 | -
CASSQRGGVNTEAFF | TGCGCCAGCAGCCAACGAGGGGGCGTTAACACTGAAGCTTTCTTT | TRBD1 | TRBJ1-1 | TRBV4-1 | few
CASIPWGSAGGEQFF | TGTGCCAGCATCCCCTGGGGATCTGCTGGGGGAGAGCAGTTCTTC | - | TRBJ2-1 | TRBV11-1 | few
CASSLDSLATGEPFF | TGTGCCAGCAGCTTAGATAGCCTGGCCACCGGGGAGCCGTTTTTT | - | TRBJ2-2 | TRBV7-9 | few
CASSFNGVNEQFF | TGTGCCAGCAGTTTCAACGGGGTCAATGAGCAGTTCTTC | - | TRBJ2-1 | TRBV12-3/TRBV12-4 | many
CAWSVGQGSYGYTF | TGTGCCTGGAGTGTAGGACAGGGAAGCTATGGCTACACCTTC | TRBD1 | TRBJ1-2 | TRBV30 | few
CASSRLAGTQTQYF | TGTGCCAGCAGTCGACTAGCGGGAACGCAGACCCAGTACTTC | TRBD2 | TRBJ2-5 | TRBV2 | -
CASSRGGSTPREQYF | TGTGCCAGCAGTCGAGGCGGGAGTACCCCTCGTGAGCAGTACTTC | TRBD2 | TRBJ2-7 | TRBV14 | -
CASSSGYLTGGNEQFF | TGTGCCAGCAGCTCCGGTTACCTGACAGGGGGAAATGAGCAGTTCTTC | TRBD1 | TRBJ2-1 | TRBV7-8 | many
CASSWGWENTGELFF | TGTGCCAGCAGCTGGGGTTGGGAGAACACCGGGGAGCTGTTTTTT | - | TRBJ2-2 | TRBV27 | many
CATSDNHRPEAFF | TGTGCCACCAGTGACAATCACAGGCCCGAAGCTTTCTTT | - | TRBJ1-1 | TRBV24-1 | many
CASSYRGSYNEQFF | TGTGCCAGCAGTTACAGAGGCTCCTACAATGAGCAGTTCTTC | - | TRBJ2-1 | TRBV6-6 | many
CAITFDRENGYTF | TGTGCCATCACCTTCGACAGGGAGAATGGCTACACCTTC | TRBD1 | TRBJ1-2 | TRBV10-3 | many
CATSDPTGSSGNTDTQYF | TGTGCCACCAGTGATCCGACAGGGAGTAGCGGGAACACAGATACGCAGTATTTT | - | TRBJ2-3 | TRBV24-1 | -